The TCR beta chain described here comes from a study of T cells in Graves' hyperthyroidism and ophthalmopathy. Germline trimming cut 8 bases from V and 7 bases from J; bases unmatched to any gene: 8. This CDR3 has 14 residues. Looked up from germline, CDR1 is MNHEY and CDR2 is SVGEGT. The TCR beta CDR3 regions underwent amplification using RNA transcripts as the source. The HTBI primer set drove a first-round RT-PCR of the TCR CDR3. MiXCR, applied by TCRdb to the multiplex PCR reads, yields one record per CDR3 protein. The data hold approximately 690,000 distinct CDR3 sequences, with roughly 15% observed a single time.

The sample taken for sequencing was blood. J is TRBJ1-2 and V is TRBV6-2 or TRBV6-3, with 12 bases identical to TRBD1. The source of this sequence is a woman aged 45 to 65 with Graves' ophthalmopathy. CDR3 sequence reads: CASSRDRGQFGYTF. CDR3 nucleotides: TGTGCCAGCTCCCGGGACAGGGGGCAATTTGGCTACACCTTC.